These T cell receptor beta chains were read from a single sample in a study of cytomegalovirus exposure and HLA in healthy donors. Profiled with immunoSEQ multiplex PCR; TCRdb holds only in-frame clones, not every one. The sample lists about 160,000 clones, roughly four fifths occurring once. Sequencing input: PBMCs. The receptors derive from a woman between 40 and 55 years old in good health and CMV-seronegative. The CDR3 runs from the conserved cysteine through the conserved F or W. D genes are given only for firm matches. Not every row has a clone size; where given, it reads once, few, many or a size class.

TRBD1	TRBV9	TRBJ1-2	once	CASSVLAGQGYGYTF	TGTGCCAGCAGCGTCCTTGCTGGACAGGGGTATGGCTACACCTTC
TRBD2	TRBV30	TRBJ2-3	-	CAWSKLAGRTDTQYF	TGTGCCTGGAGTAAGTTAGCGGGACGCACAGATACGCAGTATTTT
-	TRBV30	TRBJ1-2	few	CAWRDQGYGYTF	TGTGCCTGGAGGGACCAGGGCTATGGCTACACCTTC
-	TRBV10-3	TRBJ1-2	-	CAISEEGNYGYTF	TGTGCCATCAGTGAAGAGGGCAACTATGGCTACACCTTC
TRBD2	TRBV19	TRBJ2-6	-	CASSMTSRGANVLTF	TGTGCCAGTAGTATGACTAGCAGGGGGGCCAACGTCCTGACTTTC
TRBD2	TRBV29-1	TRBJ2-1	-	CSGEREGPDEQFF	TGCAGCGGCGAGCGGGAGGGCCCCGATGAGCAGTTCTTC
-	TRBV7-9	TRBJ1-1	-	CASSLAEGTEAFF	TGTGCCAGCAGCTTAGCGGAGGGAACTGAAGCTTTCTTT
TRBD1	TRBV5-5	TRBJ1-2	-	CASLDTGVRGYTF	TGTGCCAGCCTAGATACAGGGGTGCGAGGCTACACCTTC
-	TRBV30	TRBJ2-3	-	CAWSVRPSESTDTQYF	TGTGCCTGGAGTGTACGCCCTAGCGAGAGCACAGATACGCAGTATTTT
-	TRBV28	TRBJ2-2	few	CASSPAGLGANTGELFF	TGTGCCAGCAGTCCGGCGGGACTGGGCGCGAACACCGGGGAGCTGTTTTTT
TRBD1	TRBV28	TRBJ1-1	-	CASRLGTGGTEAFF	TGTGCCAGCAGACTCGGGACAGGGGGCACTGAAGCTTTCTTT
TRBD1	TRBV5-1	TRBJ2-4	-	CASRGQNKNIQYF	TGCGCCAGCAGGGGACAGAACAAAAACATTCAGTACTTC
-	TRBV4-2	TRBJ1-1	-	CASSQDSGTEAFF	TGTGCCAGCAGCCAAGATTCGGGGACTGAAGCTTTCTTT
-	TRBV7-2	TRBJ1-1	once	CASSSTRLNTEAFF	TGTGCCAGCAGCTCGACACGGTTGAACACTGAAGCTTTCTTT
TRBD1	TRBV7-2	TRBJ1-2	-	CASSLGQGYGYTF	TGTGCCAGCAGCTTAGGACAGGGCTATGGCTACACCTTC
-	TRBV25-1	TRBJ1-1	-	CASSETGTTEAFF	TGTGCCAGCAGTGAGACAGGCACAACTGAAGCTTTCTTT
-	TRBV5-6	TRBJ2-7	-	CASSLQQLYEQYF	TGTGCCAGCAGCTTGCAACAGCTTTACGAGCAGTACTTC
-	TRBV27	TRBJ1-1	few	CASSLWGSFMNTEAFF	TGTGCCAGCAGTTTATGGGGCAGCTTCATGAACACTGAAGCTTTCTTT
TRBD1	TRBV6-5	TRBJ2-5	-	CASTRLETGEGDQYF	TGTGCCAGCACCAGACTCGAGACAGGGGAAGGGGACCAGTACTTC
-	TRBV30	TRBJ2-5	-	CAWSRPYLETQYF	TGTGCCTGGAGTCGTCCTTACTTAGAGACCCAGTACTTC
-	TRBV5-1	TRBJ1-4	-	CASSLSPTGEKLFF	TGCGCCAGCAGCTTGTCCCCTACCGGGGAAAAACTGTTTTTT
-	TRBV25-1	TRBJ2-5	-	CATTKRLTQNGTQYF	TGTGCCACCACGAAGAGACTAACCCAGAATGGGACCCAGTACTTC
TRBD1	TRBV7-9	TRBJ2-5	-	CASSSPDRGAETQYF	TGTGCCAGCAGCTCCCCGGACAGGGGTGCGGAGACCCAGTACTTC
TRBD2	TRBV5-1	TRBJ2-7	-	CASSLGASGSAYEQYF	TGCGCCAGCAGCTTGGGGGCTAGCGGGAGCGCCTACGAGCAGTACTTC
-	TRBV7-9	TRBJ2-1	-	CASRSPKNNEQFF	TGTGCCAGCAGATCCCCAAAAAACAATGAGCAGTTCTTC
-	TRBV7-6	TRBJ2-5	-	CASSLLATPEETQYF	TGTGCCAGCAGCTTACTAGCCACCCCCGAGGAGACCCAGTACTTC
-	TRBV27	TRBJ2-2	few	CASTTGTLSTGELFF	TGTGCCAGCACCACCGGGACTCTTAGCACCGGGGAGCTGTTTTTT
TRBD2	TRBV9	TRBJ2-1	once	CASSPRGLAGISSDEQFF	TGTGCCAGCAGCCCCCGAGGACTAGCGGGAATCTCGAGCGATGAGCAGTTCTTC
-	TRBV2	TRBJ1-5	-	CASSGRGNNQPQHF	TGTGCCAGCAGTGGCCGAGGGAACAATCAGCCCCAGCATTTT
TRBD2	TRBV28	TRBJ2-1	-	CASSLKIRGLAHNEQFF	TGTGCCAGCAGTTTAAAGATCAGGGGACTAGCGCACAATGAGCAGTTCTTC
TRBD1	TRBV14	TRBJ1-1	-	CASSQGGTGAQNTEAFF	TGTGCCAGCAGCCAAGGAGGGACAGGAGCTCAGAACACTGAAGCTTTCTTT
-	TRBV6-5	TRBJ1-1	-	CASSFEGAGTEAFF	TGTGCCAGCAGCTTTGAGGGCGCGGGGACTGAAGCTTTCTTT
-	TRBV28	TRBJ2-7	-	CASSLRAYEQYF	TGTGCCAGCAGTTTGAGGGCTTACGAGCAGTACTTC
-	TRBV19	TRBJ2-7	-	CASSPGGNVHEQYF	TGTGCCAGTAGTCCTGGCGGAAATGTCCACGAGCAGTACTTC
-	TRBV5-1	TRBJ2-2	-	CASSFGLNSNTGELFF	TGCGCCAGCAGCTTCGGACTAAACTCGAACACCGGGGAGCTGTTTTTT
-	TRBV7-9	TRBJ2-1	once	CASSLGLYNEQFF	TGTGCCAGCAGCTTAGGACTTTACAATGAGCAGTTCTTC
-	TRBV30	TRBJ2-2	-	CAWQDTGELFF	TGTGCCTGGCAGGACACCGGGGAGCTGTTTTTT
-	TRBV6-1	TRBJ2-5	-	CASSERGGRGAFRETQYF	TGTGCCAGCAGTGAAAGAGGGGGTCGGGGGGCGTTTCGAGAGACCCAGTACTTC
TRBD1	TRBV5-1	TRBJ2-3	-	CASSPGDRLSTDTQYF	TGCGCCAGCAGCCCGGGGGACAGGCTTAGCACAGATACGCAGTATTTT
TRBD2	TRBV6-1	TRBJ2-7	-	CASSEGSVLAGYEQYF	TGTGCCAGCAGTGAAGGATCGGTACTAGCGGGATACGAGCAGTACTTC
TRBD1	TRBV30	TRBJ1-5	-	CACQGVEGQPQHF	TGTGCCTGTCAGGGGGTAGAAGGTCAGCCCCAGCATTTT
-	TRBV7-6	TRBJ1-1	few	CASSSQEDTEAFF	TGTGCCAGCAGCTCCCAGGAAGACACTGAAGCTTTCTTT
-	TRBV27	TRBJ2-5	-	CASQETQYF	TGTGCCAGCCAGGAGACCCAGTACTTC
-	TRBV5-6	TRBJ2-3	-	CASSRTQGDTQYF	TGTGCCAGCAGCCGGACACAAGGAGATACGCAGTATTTT
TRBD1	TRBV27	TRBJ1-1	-	CASSHTTSLFAIQGAHTEAFF	TGTGCCAGCAGTCACACCACATCACTCTTTGCCATACAGGGGGCGCATACTGAAGCTTTCTTT
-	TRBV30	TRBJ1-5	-	CAWSVLGRINQPQHF	TGTGCCTGGAGTGTACTGGGCCGGATTAATCAGCCCCAGCATTTT
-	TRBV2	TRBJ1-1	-	CASKDILEAFF	TGTGCCAGCAAGGACATCCTTGAAGCTTTCTTT
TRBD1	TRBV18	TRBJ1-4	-	CASSGQGNEKLFF	TGTGCCAGCTCGGGACAGGGGAACGAAAAACTGTTTTTT
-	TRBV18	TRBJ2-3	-	CASSSAGRSDTQYF	TGTGCCAGCTCATCCGCGGGAAGGTCGGATACGCAGTATTTT
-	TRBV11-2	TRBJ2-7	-	CASSTPMMTAGSYEQYF	TGTGCCAGCAGCACCCCAATGATGACAGCCGGGTCCTACGAGCAGTACTTC
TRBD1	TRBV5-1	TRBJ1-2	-	CASRTLTGSNYGYTF	TGCGCCAGCAGAACCTTGACAGGGAGCAACTATGGCTACACCTTC
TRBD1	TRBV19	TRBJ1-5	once	CASSVTGGSDQPQHF	TGTGCCAGTAGTGTAACAGGGGGCTCTGATCAGCCCCAGCATTTT
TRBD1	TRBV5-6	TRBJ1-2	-	CASSSPRRDRGLDGYTF	TGTGCCAGCAGCTCCCCCCGGAGGGACAGGGGGCTAGATGGCTACACCTTC